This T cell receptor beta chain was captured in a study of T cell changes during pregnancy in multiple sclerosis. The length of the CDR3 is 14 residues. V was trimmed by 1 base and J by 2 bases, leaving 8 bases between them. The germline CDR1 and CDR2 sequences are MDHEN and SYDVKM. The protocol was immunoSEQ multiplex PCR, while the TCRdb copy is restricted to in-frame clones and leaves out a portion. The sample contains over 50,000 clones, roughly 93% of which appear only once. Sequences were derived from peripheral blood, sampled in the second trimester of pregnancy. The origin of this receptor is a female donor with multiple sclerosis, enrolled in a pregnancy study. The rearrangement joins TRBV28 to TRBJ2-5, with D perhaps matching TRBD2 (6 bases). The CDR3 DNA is TGTGCCAGCAGTTTATTACTAGCACAAGAGACCCAGTACTTC. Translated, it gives CASSLLLAQETQYF.